What follows are 13 T cell receptor beta chains derived from one specimen sequenced in a study of CD8 T cells in ankylosing spondylitis. Each CDR3 protein gets one entry after TCRdb re-called the 5' RACE reads with MiXCR. The sample carries 90,000 to 100,000 distinct CDR3 sequences, almost 8.5% recorded once. The sequencing sample was made of blood, either unsorted or a sorted T cell fraction (not recorded which). The receptors originated from a male donor with ankylosing spondylitis or in good health (not recorded which).

This clonotype has ten or more counts. The V call is TRBV11-2, the J call TRBJ2-1, with D possibly called TRBD1 or TRBD2 (5 bases each). The germline V gene encodes CDR1 SGHAT and CDR2 FQNNGV. CDR3 length: 15 residues. Between the trimmed V and J ends, which lost 5 bases and 9 bases, there was a span of 20 bases. The CDR3 bases are TGTGCCAGCAGCCGGAGAGGGGTGGAAAGTGTTGAGCAGTTCTTC. It translates to CASSRRGVESVEQFF.

Ten or more counts support this clonotype. V usage is TRBV20-1 and J usage is TRBJ2-7; D may be TRBD2 (5 bases). Germline V gives CDR1 DFQATT, CDR2 SNEGSKA (reference sequence). CDR3 length: 15 residues. Trimming removed 4 bases from V and 0 bases from J, with 16 bases in between. DNA for the CDR3: TGCAGTGCTACTTCGAGCGGCCCGGCCTCCTACGAGCAGTACTTC. Translating gives CSATSSGPASYEQYF.

This clonotype appeared many times. This chain joins TRBV20-1 and TRBJ2-1; 9 positions match TRBD1. Germline V gene lookup returns CDR1 DFQATT and CDR2 SNEGSKA (reference sequence). Germline trimming cut 6 bases from V and 10 bases from J; bases unmatched to any gene: 7. There are 12 residues in the CDR3. The CDR3 bases are TGCAGTGCCCCCACAGGGGGCGGCGAGCAGTTCTTC. Amino acids: CSAPTGGGEQFF.

Many counts were recorded for this clonotype. One end of the junction fails to match germline, which may point to a read error. The chain uses TRBV20-1 and TRBJ2-1; 7 bases fit TRBD2. The length of the CDR3 is 17 residues. The germline gives CDR1 DFQATT, CDR2 SNEGSKA (reference sequence). The CDR3 DNA follows: TGCTGTGCTAGAGACCCTTGGGGACTAAGTAAAGACAATGAGCAGTTCTTC. Protein: CCARDPWGLSKDNEQFF.

This clonotype was seen many times. The genes are TRBV5-1 and TRBJ2-2, with 8 bases lining up with TRBD1. The germline gives CDR1 SGHRS, CDR2 YFSETQ. The CDR3 consists of 15 residues. V trimming: 4 bases; J trimming: 5 bases; junction bases outside the gene matches: 7. The DNA for the CDR3 is TGCGCCAGCAGCAAAGGACAGGGACGGACCGGGGAGCTGTTTTTT. This translates into CASSKGQGRTGELFF.

At least ten counts were recorded for this clonotype. The V call is TRBV29-1, the J call TRBJ1-5, with D possibly TRBD1 on 5 matching bases. V gave up 1 base and J gave up 1 base, with 11 bases separating them. Looked up from germline, CDR1 is SQVTM and CDR2 is ANQGSEA. This CDR3 is 15 amino acids long. CDR3 sequence (DNA): TGCAGCGTTGAAGCGTCGTCAGGGAGCAATCAGCCCCAGCATTTT. It codes for CSVEASSGSNQPQHF.

This clonotype was found many times. The rearrangement joins TRBV10-3 to TRBJ2-3; the match to TRBD2 covers 11 bases. Germline CDR1 is ENHRY and CDR2 is SYGVKD. The CDR3 contains 17 residues. V gave up 5 bases and J gave up 5 bases; unmatched junction bases: 12. The CDR3 spells CAISTTSGSGAGDTQYF. CDR3 DNA sequence: TGTGCCATCAGTACTACTAGCGGGAGTGGGGCAGGAGATACGCAGTATTTT.

This clonotype was seen at least ten times. DNA for the CDR3: TGTGCCAGCAGTCCCCACCGGGACGGTAACACTGAAGCTTTCTTT. Protein sequence: CASSPHRDGNTEAFF. The chain carries TRBV6-2 or TRBV6-3 and TRBJ1-1, with D perhaps matching TRBD1 (5 bases). Deletions cut 5 bases from V and 2 bases from J, with 15 bases between. Germline CDR1 is MNHEY and CDR2 is SVGEGT. This CDR3 is built from 15 residues.

The chain uses TRBV12-3 or TRBV12-4 and TRBJ1-2, with D tentatively TRBD1 (5 bases). Trimming took 7 bases from V and 3 from J, leaving 9 bases between them. The CDR3 runs to 12 residues. CDR3 loop: CASTLTDYGYTF. As DNA, the CDR3 is TGTGCCAGCACTCTGACAGACTATGGCTACACCTTC.

This clonotype appeared many times. The chain has TRBV6-9 and TRBJ2-7; D not certain. Germline V gives CDR1 MNHGY, CDR2 SVAAGI. This CDR3 is built from 8 residues. In DNA, the CDR3 is TGTGCCCCTCGAAAAGATAGCGTC. It yields the protein CAPRKDSV.

Many counts were recorded for this clonotype. V gene TRBV6-5 combines with J gene TRBJ2-7, with unresolved D. Germline V gene sequence: CDR1 MNHEY, CDR2 SVGAGI. This CDR3 is 14 amino acids long. V was cut by 6 bases and J by 0 bases, with 12 bases left in between. CDR3 protein: CASSLAPGSYEQYF. The CDR3 nucleotides are TGTGCCAGCAGCTTAGCTCCAGGCTCCTACGAGCAGTACTTC.

This clonotype has a count of ten or more. This rearrangement joins TRBV9 to TRBJ2-5; maybe TRBD1 (6 bases). The germline V and J ends were trimmed by 0 bases and 2 bases, with 8 bases remaining between them. Germline-derived CDR1 and CDR2 are SGDLS and YYNGEE. This CDR3 is 14 amino acids long. CDR3 protein: CASSVGDRQETQYF. The CDR3 bases are TGTGCCAGCAGCGTAGGTGACAGGCAAGAGACCCAGTACTTC.

This clonotype was detected ten times or more. The chain has TRBV7-3 and TRBJ2-3; 8 bases line up with TRBD2. The CDR3 runs 14 residues. The J segment lost 4 bases and the V segment lost 5 bases, leaving 5 bases of the junction unmatched. The V gene's germline CDR1 is SGHTA and CDR2 FQGTGA. CDR3 protein: CASSPGLAPDTQYF. The CDR3 DNA reads as TGTGCCAGCAGCCCAGGACTAGCCCCAGATACGCAGTATTTT.